Shown below are 3 T cell receptor beta chains from a single sample sequenced in a study of breast tumors, draining lymph nodes, adjacent tissues (dated by TCRdb to the mid-2010s). Lymph node samples were obtained from the axillary draining lymph nodes of breast cancer patients. Libraries were prepared through multiplex PCR. TCRdb lists the instrument as Illumina HiSeq 2000. TCRdb cleaned the public reads at Q25 with fastp, built clones with MiXCR and kept in-frame beta chains. Identical CDR3 proteins give one entry, which carries the most common genes and DNA. For this sample there are some 130,000 distinct CDR3 sequences; about 20% appear just once. The ten biggest clones cover 3.5% to 4.5% of the sample. The sample comprised axillary lymph node tissue. The source is a female donor with breast cancer. Some clones in this sample may be carry-over from other donors' samples.

The table lists this clonotype with a few counts. The J gene is TRBJ2-6, the V gene TRBV5-1; D gene ambiguous. V gave up 1 base and J gave up 2 bases, with 13 bases separating them. The germline CDR1 and CDR2 sequences are SGHRS and YFSETQ. The CDR3 is 17 residues long. The CDR3 reads CASSLYSPQTGANVLTF. CDR3 bases: TGCGCCAGCAGCTTGTATTCCCCACAAACTGGGGCCAACGTCCTGACTTTC.

As concerns this clonotype: This may be a read error, as it is one base from a much larger clone. The chain employs TRBV24-1 and TRBJ2-3, with 8 positions matching TRBD2. With V trimmed by 4 bases and J by 2 bases, 10 bases remained unmatched. Germline CDR1 reads KGHDR; CDR2 reads SFDVKD. The CDR3 is 17 amino acids. The CDR3 DNA reads TGTGCCACCAGTGACGAAGGTAGCGGGGAGAACACAGATACGCAGTATTTT. This translates into CATSDEGSGENTDTQYF.

The V gene is TRBV28, the J gene TRBJ1-5; the D gene is possibly TRBD1 (5 bases). This CDR3 is built from 13 residues. Germline CDR1 MDHEN, CDR2 SYDVKM. V gave up 5 bases and J gave up 8 bases, with 13 bases separating them. The CDR3: CASSPPGWEPQHF. In DNA form, the CDR3 reads TGTGCCAGCAGTCCACCAGGGTGGGAGCCCCAGCATTTT.